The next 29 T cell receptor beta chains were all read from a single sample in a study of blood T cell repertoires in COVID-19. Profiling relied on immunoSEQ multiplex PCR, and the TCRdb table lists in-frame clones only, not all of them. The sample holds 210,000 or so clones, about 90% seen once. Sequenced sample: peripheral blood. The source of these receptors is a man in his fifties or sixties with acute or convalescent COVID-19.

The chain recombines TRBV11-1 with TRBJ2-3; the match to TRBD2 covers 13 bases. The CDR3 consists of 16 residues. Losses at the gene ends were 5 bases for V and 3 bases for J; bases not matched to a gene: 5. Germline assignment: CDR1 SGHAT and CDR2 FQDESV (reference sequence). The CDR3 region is CASSRTSGSGTDTQYF. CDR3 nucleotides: TGTGCCAGCAGCCGGACTAGCGGGAGTGGGACAGATACGCAGTATTTT.

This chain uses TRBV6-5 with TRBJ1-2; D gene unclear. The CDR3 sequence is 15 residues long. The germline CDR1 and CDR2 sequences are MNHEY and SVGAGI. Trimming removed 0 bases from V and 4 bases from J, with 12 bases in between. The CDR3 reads CASSYSPGMTYGYTF. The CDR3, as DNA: TGTGCCAGCAGTTACTCGCCCGGGATGACCTATGGCTACACCTTC.

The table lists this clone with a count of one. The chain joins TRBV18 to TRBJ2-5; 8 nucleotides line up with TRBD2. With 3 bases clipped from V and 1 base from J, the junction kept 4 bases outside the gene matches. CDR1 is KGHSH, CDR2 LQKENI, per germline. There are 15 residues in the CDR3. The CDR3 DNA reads TGTGCCAGCTCACCTCTAAGCGGGGGCCAAGAGACCCAGTACTTC. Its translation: CASSPLSGGQETQYF.

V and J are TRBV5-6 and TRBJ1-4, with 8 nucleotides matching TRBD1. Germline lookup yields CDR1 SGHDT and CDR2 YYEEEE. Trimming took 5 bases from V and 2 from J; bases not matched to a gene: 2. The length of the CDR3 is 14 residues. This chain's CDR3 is CASRRQGTNEKLFF. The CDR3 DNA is TGTGCCAGCAGGCGACAGGGGACTAATGAAAAACTGTTTTTT.

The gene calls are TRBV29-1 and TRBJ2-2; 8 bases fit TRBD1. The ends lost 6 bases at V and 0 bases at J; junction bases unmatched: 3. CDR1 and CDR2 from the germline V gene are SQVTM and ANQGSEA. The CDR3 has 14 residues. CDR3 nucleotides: TGCAGCGTAGGACAGGGCGCGAACACCGGGGAGCTGTTTTTT. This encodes CSVGQGANTGELFF.

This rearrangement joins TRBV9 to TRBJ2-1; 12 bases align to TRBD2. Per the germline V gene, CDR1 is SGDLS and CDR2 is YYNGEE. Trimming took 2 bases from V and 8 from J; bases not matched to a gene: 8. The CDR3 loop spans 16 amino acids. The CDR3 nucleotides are TGTGCCAGCAGCGTGACTAGCGGGGGACCCGGGGATGAGCAGTTCTTC. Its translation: CASSVTSGGPGDEQFF.

The chain's CDR3 is CASSYGPLGGQETQYF. CDR3 coding DNA: TGTGCCAGCAGTTACGGACCCCTCGGGGGCCAAGAGACCCAGTACTTC. This chain uses TRBV6-5 with TRBJ2-5, with D maybe TRBD2 (6 bases). CDR1 and CDR2 from the germline V gene are MNHEY and SVGAGI. The germline V and J ends were trimmed by 2 bases and 1 base, with 14 bases remaining between them. The CDR3 sequence is 16 residues long.

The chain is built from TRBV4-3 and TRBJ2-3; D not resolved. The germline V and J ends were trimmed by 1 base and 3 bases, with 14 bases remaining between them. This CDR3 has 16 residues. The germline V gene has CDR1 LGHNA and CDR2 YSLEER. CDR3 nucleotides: TGCGCCAGCAGCCAAGCACGACGCCCCGGGACAGATACGCAGTATTTT. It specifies CASSQARRPGTDTQYF.

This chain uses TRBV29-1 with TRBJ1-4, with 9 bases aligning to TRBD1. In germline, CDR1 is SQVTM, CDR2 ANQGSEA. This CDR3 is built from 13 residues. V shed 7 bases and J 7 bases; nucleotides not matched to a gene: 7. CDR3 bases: TGCAGCGGTGGGGGGACAGGGAGTGAAAAACTGTTTTTT. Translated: CSGGGTGSEKLFF.

CDR3 DNA sequence: TGTGCCAGCAGCTTGAGGGACAGGGCCTACGAGCAGTACTTC. Protein: CASSLRDRAYEQYF. The rearrangement joins TRBV5-6 to TRBJ2-7, with 9 bases fitting TRBD1. J lost 2 bases, V lost 1 base, and 1 base had no gene match. The CDR3 is 14 amino acids. The germline CDR1 and CDR2 sequences are SGHDT and YYEEEE.

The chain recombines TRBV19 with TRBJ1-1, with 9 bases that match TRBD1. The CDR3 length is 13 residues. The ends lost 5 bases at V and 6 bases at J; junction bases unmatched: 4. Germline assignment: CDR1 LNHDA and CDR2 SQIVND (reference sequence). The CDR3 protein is CASSPRDRAEAFF. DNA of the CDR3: TGTGCCAGTAGTCCACGGGACAGGGCTGAAGCTTTCTTT.

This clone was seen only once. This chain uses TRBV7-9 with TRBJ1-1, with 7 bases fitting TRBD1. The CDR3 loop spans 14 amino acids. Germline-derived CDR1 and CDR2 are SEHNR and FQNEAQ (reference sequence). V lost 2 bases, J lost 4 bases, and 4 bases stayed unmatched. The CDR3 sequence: CASSLKTGSTEAFF. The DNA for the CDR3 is TGTGCCAGCAGCTTAAAGACAGGGAGCACTGAAGCTTTCTTT.

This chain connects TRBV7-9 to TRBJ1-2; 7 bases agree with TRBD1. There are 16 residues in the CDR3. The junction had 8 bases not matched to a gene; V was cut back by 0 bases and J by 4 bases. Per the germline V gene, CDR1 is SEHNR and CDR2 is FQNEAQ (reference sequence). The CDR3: CASSLAGQGDGYGYTF. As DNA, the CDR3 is TGTGCCAGCAGCTTAGCGGGGCAGGGGGACGGCTATGGCTACACCTTC.

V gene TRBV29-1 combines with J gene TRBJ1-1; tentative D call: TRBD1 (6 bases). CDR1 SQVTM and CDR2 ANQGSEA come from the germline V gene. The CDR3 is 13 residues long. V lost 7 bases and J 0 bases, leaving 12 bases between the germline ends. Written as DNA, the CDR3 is TGCAGCGCTGGGGACAAGGTGAACACTGAAGCTTTCTTT. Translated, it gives CSAGDKVNTEAFF. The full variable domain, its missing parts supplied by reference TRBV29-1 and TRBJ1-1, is SAVISQKPSRDICQRGTSLTIQCQVDSQVTMMFWYRQQPGQSLTLIATANQGSEATYESGFVIDKFPISRPNLTFSTLTVSNMSPEDSSIYLCSAGDKVNTEAFFGQGTRLTVV.

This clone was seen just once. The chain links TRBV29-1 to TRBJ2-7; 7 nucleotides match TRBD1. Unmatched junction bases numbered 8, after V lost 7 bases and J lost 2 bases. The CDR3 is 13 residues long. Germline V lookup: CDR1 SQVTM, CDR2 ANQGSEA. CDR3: CSARTGTTYEQYF. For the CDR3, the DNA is TGCAGCGCAAGGACAGGTACCACCTACGAGCAGTACTTC.

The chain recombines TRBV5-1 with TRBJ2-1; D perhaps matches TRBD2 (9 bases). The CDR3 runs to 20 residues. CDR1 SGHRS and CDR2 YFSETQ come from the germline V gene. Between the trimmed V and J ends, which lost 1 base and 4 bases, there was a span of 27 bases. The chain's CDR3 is CASSLPGQGDTSGLYNEQFF. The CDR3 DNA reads TGCGCCAGCAGCTTGCCTGGACAGGGAGATACTAGCGGGCTATACAATGAGCAGTTCTTC.

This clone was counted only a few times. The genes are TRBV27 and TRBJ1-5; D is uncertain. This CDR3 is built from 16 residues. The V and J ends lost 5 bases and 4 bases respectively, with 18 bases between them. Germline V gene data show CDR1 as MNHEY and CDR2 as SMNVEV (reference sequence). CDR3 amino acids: CASSTSLQTPNQPQHF. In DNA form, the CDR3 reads TGTGCCAGCAGTACCTCCCTACAGACCCCGAATCAGCCCCAGCATTTT.

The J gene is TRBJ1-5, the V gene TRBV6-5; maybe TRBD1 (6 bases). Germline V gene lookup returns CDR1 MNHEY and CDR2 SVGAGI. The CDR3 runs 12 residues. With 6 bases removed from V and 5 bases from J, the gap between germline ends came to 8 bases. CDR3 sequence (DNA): TGTGCCAGCAGGGACAGTTATCAGCCCCAGCATTTT. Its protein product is CASRDSYQPQHF.

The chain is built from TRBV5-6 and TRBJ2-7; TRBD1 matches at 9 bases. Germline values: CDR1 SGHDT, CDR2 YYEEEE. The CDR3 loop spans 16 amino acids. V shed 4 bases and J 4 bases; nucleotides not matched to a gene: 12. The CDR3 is CASSPMVRDREYEQYV. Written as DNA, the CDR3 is TGTGCCAGCAGCCCAATGGTCCGGGACAGGGAGTACGAGCAGTACGTC.

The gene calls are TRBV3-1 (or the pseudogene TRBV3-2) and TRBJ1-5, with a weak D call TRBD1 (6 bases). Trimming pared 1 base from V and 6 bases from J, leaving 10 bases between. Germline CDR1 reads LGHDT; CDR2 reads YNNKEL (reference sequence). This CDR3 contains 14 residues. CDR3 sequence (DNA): TGTGCCAGCAGCCAAGGGGCAGGGGCTCAGCCCCAGCATTTT. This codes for CASSQGAGAQPQHF.

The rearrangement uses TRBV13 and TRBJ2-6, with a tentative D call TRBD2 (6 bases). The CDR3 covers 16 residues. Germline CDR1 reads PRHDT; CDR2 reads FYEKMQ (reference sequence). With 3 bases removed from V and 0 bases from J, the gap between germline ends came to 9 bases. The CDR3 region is CASSLGRPSGANVLTF. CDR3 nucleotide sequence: TGTGCCAGCAGCTTGGGGAGGCCCTCTGGGGCCAACGTCCTGACTTTC.

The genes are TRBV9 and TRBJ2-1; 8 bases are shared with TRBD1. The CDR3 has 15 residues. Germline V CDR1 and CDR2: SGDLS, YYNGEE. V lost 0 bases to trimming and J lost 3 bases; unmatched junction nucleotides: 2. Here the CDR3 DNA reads TGTGCCAGCAGCGTAGCAGGGGGCGACTACAATGAGCAGTTCTTC. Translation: CASSVAGGDYNEQFF.

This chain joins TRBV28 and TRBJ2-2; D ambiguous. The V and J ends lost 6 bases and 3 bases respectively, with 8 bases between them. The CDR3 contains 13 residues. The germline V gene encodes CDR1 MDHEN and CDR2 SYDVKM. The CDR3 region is CASSQMYTGELFF. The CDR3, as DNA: TGTGCCAGCAGCCAAATGTACACCGGGGAGCTGTTTTTT.

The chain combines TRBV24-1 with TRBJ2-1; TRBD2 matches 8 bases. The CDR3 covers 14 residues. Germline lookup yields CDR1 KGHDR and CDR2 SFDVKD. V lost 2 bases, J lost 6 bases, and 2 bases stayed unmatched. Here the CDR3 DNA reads TGTGCCACCAGTGATTCCGGGACTAGCAATGAGCAGTTCTTC. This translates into CATSDSGTSNEQFF.

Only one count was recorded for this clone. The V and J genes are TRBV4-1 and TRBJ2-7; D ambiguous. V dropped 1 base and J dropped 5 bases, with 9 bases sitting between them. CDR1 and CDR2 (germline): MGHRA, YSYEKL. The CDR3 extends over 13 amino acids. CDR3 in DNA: TGCGCCAGCAGCCAAGCAATGAGGAACGAGCAGTACTTC. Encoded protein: CASSQAMRNEQYF.

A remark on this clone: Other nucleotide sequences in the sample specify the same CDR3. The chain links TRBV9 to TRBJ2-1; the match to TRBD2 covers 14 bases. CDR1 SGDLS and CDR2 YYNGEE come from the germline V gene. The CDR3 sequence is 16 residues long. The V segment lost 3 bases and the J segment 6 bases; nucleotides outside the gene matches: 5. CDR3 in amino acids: CASSAGLAGGGNEQFF. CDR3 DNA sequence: TGTGCCAGCAGCGCAGGACTAGCGGGGGGCGGCAATGAGCAGTTCTTC. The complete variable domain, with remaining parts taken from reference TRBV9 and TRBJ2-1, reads DSGVTQTPKHLITATGQRVTLRCSPRSGDLSVYWYQQSLDQGLQFLIQYYNGEERAKGNILERFSAQQFPDLHSELNLSSLELGDSALYFCASSAGLAGGGNEQFFGPGTRLTVL.

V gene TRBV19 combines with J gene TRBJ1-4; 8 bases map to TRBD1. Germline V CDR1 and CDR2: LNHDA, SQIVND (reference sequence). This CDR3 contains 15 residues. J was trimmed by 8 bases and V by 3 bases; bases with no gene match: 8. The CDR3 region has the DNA TGTGCCAGTAGTATGTTCGGACAGGGTGGCGAAAAACTGTTTTTT. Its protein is CASSMFGQGGEKLFF.

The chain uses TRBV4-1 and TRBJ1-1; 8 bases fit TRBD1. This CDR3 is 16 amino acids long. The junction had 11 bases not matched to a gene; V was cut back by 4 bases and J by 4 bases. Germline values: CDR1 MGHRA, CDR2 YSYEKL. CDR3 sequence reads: CASSPVNQGAGTEAFF. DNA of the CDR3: TGCGCCAGCAGCCCCGTTAATCAGGGGGCCGGCACTGAAGCTTTCTTT.

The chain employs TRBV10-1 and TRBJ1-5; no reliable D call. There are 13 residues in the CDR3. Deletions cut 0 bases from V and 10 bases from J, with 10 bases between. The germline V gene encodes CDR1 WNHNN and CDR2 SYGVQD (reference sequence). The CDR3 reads CASSESQLAPQHF. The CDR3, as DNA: TGCGCCAGCAGTGAGTCCCAACTTGCTCCCCAGCATTTT.